The rows below give T cell receptor beta chains drawn from one sample of a study of cytomegalovirus exposure and HLA in healthy donors. The method was immunoSEQ multiplex PCR; TCRdb's version includes in-frame clones alone and lacks a portion of them. The table includes approximately 140,000 clones, about 78% detected once. Sequencing was carried out using PBMCs. These receptor sequences come from a human donor in good health. Both conserved end residues are trimmed from each CDR3.

V,CDR3
TRBV9,ASSVGAGEQY
TRBV7-6,ASSLGSTSSTGELF
TRBV10-3,AISVGTSGVAADTQY
TRBV7-6,ASSLAARAVTGELF
TRBV7-3,ASSPAAGPSTDTQY
TRBV5-4,ASSLGVQETQY
TRBV7-2,ASSSGQGITAF
TRBV7-2,ASSLGTGRHYEQY
TRBV5-4,ASSYRTRLNTEAF
TRBV4-1,ASSQDRGAGTYNEQF
TRBV4-3,ASSQNRNTGELF
TRBV28,ASSNQRFAYEQY
TRBV4-1,ASSQTGVSGNTIY
TRBV27,ASSFASQDNEQF
TRBV7-9,SSSLSGSRSEQY
TRBV6-5,ASSPAGVRETQY
TRBV29-1,SVGEGQGYEQY
TRBV5-4,ASSSTTRGIYEQY
TRBV7-9,ASSLGGSGGADEQY